This entry lists 8 T cell receptor beta chains sequenced from one sample in a study of T cells in Graves' hyperthyroidism and ophthalmopathy (dated by TCRdb to about 2019). Library method: multiplex PCR. Sequencer: Illumina HiSeq 2000. The TCR beta CDR3 regions were amplified from the RNA transcripts. A first-round RT-PCR of the TCR CDR3 used the HTBI primer set with the Qiagen OneStep RT-PCR kit. TCRdb cleaned the public reads at Q25 with fastp, built clones with MiXCR and kept in-frame beta chains. Rows merge per CDR3 protein into single entries with the most common DNA and genes. Across this sample there are about 300,000 distinct CDR3 sequences, with around 13% seen only once. The ten biggest clones cover 7% to 9% of the sample. Specimen: blood. These receptors all stem from a woman aged 40 to 55 with Graves' hyperthyroidism.

The chain carries TRBV28 and TRBJ2-7; 7 nucleotides line up with TRBD2. This CDR3 has 15 residues. Trimming at V came to 7 bases and at J to 1 base, leaving 10 bases not matched to a gene. In germline, CDR1 is MDHEN, CDR2 SYDVKM. The CDR3 DNA is TGTGCCAGCAATTTTGGACTAGTCGGTTCCTACGAGCAGTACTTC. This translates into CASNFGLVGSYEQYF.

V gene TRBV14 combines with J gene TRBJ2-7; 7 bases are a match to TRBD2. There are 16 residues in the CDR3. The V and J ends lost 5 bases and 7 bases, in that order; junction bases with no gene match: 17. Germline V gene lookup returns CDR1 SGHDN and CDR2 FVKESK. This chain's CDR3 is CASSYYIGGRGEEQYF. DNA of the CDR3: TGTGCCAGCAGCTATTACATCGGGGGGAGAGGAGAAGAGCAGTACTTC.

This clonotype was picked up a small number of times. V gene TRBV7-8 combines with J gene TRBJ1-3, with 7 bases matching TRBD1. Trimming took 4 bases from V and 4 from J; bases not matched to a gene: 19. This CDR3 has 19 amino acids. Germline V gives CDR1 SGHVS, CDR2 FQNEAQ. This chain's CDR3 is CASSSRGGGGGGSGNTIYF. The CDR3 nucleotides are TGTGCCAGCAGCTCCCGGGGAGGAGGGGGCGGCGGATCAGGAAACACCATATATTTT.

This clonotype has at least ten counts. The chain has TRBV18 and TRBJ2-5; D might be TRBD1 (6 bases). The CDR3 consists of 13 residues. CDR1 and CDR2 (germline): KGHSH, LQKENI. V lost 2 bases to trimming and J lost 5 bases, with 9 bases between them. CDR3 coding DNA: TGTGCCAGCTCACCAAACACAGGGGAGACCCAGTACTTC. Translated, it gives CASSPNTGETQYF.

This clonotype was seen ten or more times. The chain has TRBV11-3 and TRBJ2-1; tentatively, D is TRBD1 (5 bases). CDR3 length equals 15 residues. Trimming stripped 1 base from V and 4 bases from J, with 11 bases between. Germline CDR1 SGHNT, CDR2 YENEEA. The chain's CDR3 is CASSLGGIHYNEQFF. In DNA form, the CDR3 reads TGTGCCAGCAGCTTAGGGGGCATCCATTACAATGAGCAGTTCTTC. The full variable domain, completed using reference TRBV11-3 and TRBJ2-1, is EAGVVQSPRYKIIEKKQPVAFWCNPISGHNTLYWYLQNLGQGPELLIRYENEEAVDDSQLPKDRFSAERLKGVDSTLKIQPAELGDSAVYLCASSLGGIHYNEQFFGPGTRLTVL.

This clonotype was seen many times. This chain uses TRBV5-1 with TRBJ2-7; D is tentatively TRBD1 or TRBD2 (6 bases each). The ends were cut back, 4 bases at V and 3 bases at J, with 17 bases in the middle. The germline V gene encodes CDR1 SGHRS and CDR2 YFSETQ. The CDR3 runs 15 residues. CDR3 sequence: CASSAGGLSNYEQYF. In DNA, the CDR3 is TGCGCCAGCAGCGCCGGGGGCCTCTCCAACTACGAGCAGTACTTC.

This clonotype was detected many times. The chain recombines TRBV27 with TRBJ1-1; the match to TRBD1 covers 7 bases. In germline, CDR1 is MNHEY, CDR2 SMNVEV (reference sequence). The trim removed 1 base at V and 5 bases at J, leaving 13 bases unmatched. This CDR3 comprises 17 residues. In nucleotides, the CDR3 is TGTGCCAGCAGTTTATGGGTCCTAGGGGGCCCCCTGACTGAAGCTTTCTTT. This codes for CASSLWVLGGPLTEAFF.

This clonotype was recorded many times. This chain joins TRBV6-2 or TRBV6-3 and TRBJ1-6; 7 nucleotides agree with TRBD1. The V gene's germline CDR1 is MNHEY and CDR2 SVGEGT. Trimming took 7 bases from V and 10 from J; bases not matched to a gene: 7. CDR3 length: 13 amino acids. The CDR3 region is CASTTGVRSPLHF. The DNA of the CDR3 is TGTGCCAGCACTACAGGGGTGCGATCACCCCTCCACTTT.